Listed below are T cell receptor beta chains from one sample, sequenced in a study of T-cell memory formation after mild COVID-19. TCRdb itself ran the 5' RACE reads through MiXCR, one entry per CDR3 protein. The sample holds hundreds of thousands of distinct CDR3 sequences, 17% seen once. The source material was PBMCs or a T cell subset sorted from them (not recorded which). These receptors originate from an adult woman who had mild COVID-19 (a few samples of this study predate the infection). Cell type and time point are not known. Both conserved end residues are part of each CDR3. The D gene is left open where the match is weak. Not all rows give a size; the values are once, few, many and, for expanded clones, a class.

j_call clone_size d_call v_call cdr3_nt cdr3_aa
TRBJ2-5 few NA TRBV4-1 TGCGCCAGCAGCCAGACAACCGCCTCGGAGGAGGAGACCCAGTACTTC CASSQTTASEEETQYF
TRBJ1-1 NA NA TRBV6-5 TGTGCCACCCGTACTTACCAATCGTGGGGATTGAACACTGAAGCTTTCTTT CATRTYQSWGLNTEAFF
TRBJ2-3 NA NA TRBV27 TGTGCCAGCAGCCCACGTCTACACGCCGCAAATACGCAGTATTTT CASSPRLHAANTQYF
TRBJ2-1 NA NA TRBV9 TGTGCCAGCAGCGTAGGAACAGGTCTTTACAATGAGCAGTTCTTC CASSVGTGLYNEQFF
TRBJ1-1 few NA TRBV12-3/TRBV12-4 TGTGCCAGCAGTTTAATGGAGAACACTGAAGCTTTCTTT CASSLMENTEAFF
TRBJ2-7 NA TRBD1 TRBV6-1 TGTGCCAGCAGCCGGACAGGGACAGCGGGCGAGCAGTACTTC CASSRTGTAGEQYF
TRBJ2-1 NA TRBD2 TRBV6-6 TGTGCCAGCAGTTACTCCCAGCGGGATATAAATGAGAAGTTCTTC CASSYSQRDINEKFF
TRBJ1-3 few NA TRBV24-1 TGTGCCACCAGTGATTCGGGGCCTGCAGGCGGAAACACCATATATTTT CATSDSGPAGGNTIYF
TRBJ2-7 few NA TRBV7-9 TGTGCCAGCAGCCCCGATGGGGGCAGGACCTACGAGCAGTACTTC CASSPDGGRTYEQYF
TRBJ1-6 few TRBD1 TRBV5-1 TGCGCCAGCAGCGCCCGGGACAGCCAAAATTCACCCCTCCACTTT CASSARDSQNSPLHF
TRBJ2-6 NA NA TRBV9 TGTGCCAGCAGCGTACAACGGGACTCTGGGGCCAACGTCCTGACTTTC CASSVQRDSGANVLTF
TRBJ1-2 NA NA TRBV6-2/TRBV6-3 TGTGCCAGCAACACAGCAAACCAAAAAAATGGCTACACCTTC CASNTANQKNGYTF
TRBJ2-7 few NA TRBV7-9 TGTGCCAGCAGCAATCAAGCGGGTCTTCGGTACGAGCAGTACTTC CASSNQAGLRYEQYF
TRBJ2-2 once NA TRBV30 TGTGCCTGGAGTCGAGAGAAAAGGGAGCTGTTTTTT CAWSREKRELFF
TRBJ2-5 few NA TRBV24-1 TGTGCCACCAGTGATTTAAGTGGCAGTGCCCAGTACTTC CATSDLSGSAQYF
TRBJ2-7 few NA TRBV12-3/TRBV12-4 TGTGCCAGCAGTTTAGGAATCGGAGTGAATTACGAGCAGTACTTC CASSLGIGVNYEQYF
TRBJ1-1 few NA TRBV12-3/TRBV12-4 TGTGCCAGCACCTACGACAGCCTGAACACTGAAGCTTTCTTT CASTYDSLNTEAFF
TRBJ2-5 few NA TRBV7-3 TGTGCCAGCAGCTTCCGGGCAAGTATTGGTGAGACCCAGTACTTC CASSFRASIGETQYF
TRBJ2-2 once TRBD1 TRBV7-6 TGTGCCAGCAGCGGGGACAGCCTCGGGGAGCTGTTTTTT CASSGDSLGELFF
TRBJ2-7 few TRBD2 TRBV3-1 TGTGCCAGCAGCCAAGATCGGGGACTACCTTCCTACGAGCAGTACTTC CASSQDRGLPSYEQYF
TRBJ2-2 few NA TRBV25-1 TGTGCCAGCAGTGATAGGCCAGCCGGGGAGCTGTTTTTT CASSDRPAGELFF
TRBJ2-2 NA NA TRBV6-5 TGTGCCAGCAACGGTCACACGAACACCGGGGAGCTGTATTTT CASNGHTNTGELYF
TRBJ1-2 few TRBD1 TRBV6-5 TGTGCCAGCAGTTACACGTGGACAGGGAATGTTCCCTATGGCTACACCTTC CASSYTWTGNVPYGYTF
TRBJ2-5 NA TRBD2 TRBV5-1 TGCGCCAGCAGCGCCATGGGGGGGATAGAGACCCAGTACTTC CASSAMGGIETQYF
TRBJ1-1 few TRBD1 TRBV10-3 TGTGCCATCAGTGAGTCGAAACACCGGGACAGGGGATCGACCACTGAAGCTTTCTTT CAISESKHRDRGSTTEAFF
TRBJ1-1 few NA TRBV15 TGTGCCACCAGCAGAGCCCGCGGGACGAACACTGAAGCTTTCTTT CATSRARGTNTEAFF
TRBJ2-7 NA NA TRBV18 TGTGCCAGCTCACACGACAGCAGCTCCTACGAGCAGTACTTC CASSHDSSSYEQYF
TRBJ1-5 NA NA TRBV4-3 TGCGCCAGCAGCCGAGGTTGGGGGGCCGTCAATCAGCCCCAGCATTTT CASSRGWGAVNQPQHF
TRBJ1-1 NA TRBD1 TRBV9 TGTGCCAGCAGCTCTCAGACAGGGATGAACACTGAAGCTTTCTTT CASSSQTGMNTEAFF
TRBJ2-7 few NA TRBV6-5 TGTGCCACCGTCGGTGAGCAGTACTTC CATVGEQYF
TRBJ1-1 NA NA TRBV10-3 TGTGCCACCTTCCATGGATTGAACACTGAAGCTTTCTTT CATFHGLNTEAFF
TRBJ2-7 few TRBD1 TRBV5-1 TGCGCCAGCAGCGGACCCGGACAGGTCTACGAGCAGTACTTC CASSGPGQVYEQYF
TRBJ2-6 few NA TRBV5-1 TGCGCCAGCAGCTCCCCGCCCGGGGCCAACGTCCTGACTTTC CASSSPPGANVLTF
TRBJ1-1 few NA TRBV7-2 TGTGCCAGCAGCCACGACAAGAACACTGAAGCTTTCTTT CASSHDKNTEAFF
TRBJ1-2 few NA TRBV2 TGTGCCAGCAGTGAAAGGAGGCCAGAGAACTATGGCTACACCTTC CASSERRPENYGYTF
TRBJ2-7 many TRBD2 TRBV4-1 TGCGCCAGCAGCCAAGATTGGACTAGTACCTACGAGCAGTACTTC CASSQDWTSTYEQYF
TRBJ2-1 NA TRBD2 TRBV24-1 TGTGCCACCAGTGATTCAACCGGGACTAGCGGGAGGGGGATCTACAATGAGCAGTTCTTC CATSDSTGTSGRGIYNEQFF
TRBJ2-3 few NA TRBV7-2 TGTGCCAGCAGCTACCATGGTAGCACAGATACGCAGTATTTT CASSYHGSTDTQYF
TRBJ2-1 NA NA TRBV6-2/TRBV6-3 TGTGCCAGCACCCCCCCGGTGGACTCCTACAATGAGCAGTTCTTC CASTPPVDSYNEQFF
TRBJ2-2 NA TRBD2 TRBV7-9 TGTGCCAGCAGCCCCCCTAGCGGCGACACCGGGGAGCTGTTTTTT CASSPPSGDTGELFF
TRBJ1-2 NA NA TRBV30 TGTGCCTGGAGTACAAGGGTGGGTGGCTACACCTTC CAWSTRVGGYTF
TRBJ2-7 few NA TRBV4-1 TGCGCCAGCAGCCAATGGGGGTACGAGCAGTACTTC CASSQWGYEQYF
TRBJ2-5 few NA TRBV7-9 TGTGCCAGCAGCCGCCGCAGCCTATCTGGAGGTCAAGAGACCCAGTACTTC CASSRRSLSGGQETQYF
TRBJ2-1 few TRBD2 TRBV15 TGTGCCACCAGCAGAGATGACCCCGGGAGGGGGGGCAATGAGCAGTTCTTC CATSRDDPGRGGNEQFF
TRBJ2-7 NA NA TRBV4-1 TGCGCCAGCAGCCAAGAGAGGCGGGGAACCTACGAGCAGTACTTC CASSQERRGTYEQYF
TRBJ2-2 NA NA TRBV4-1 TGCGCCAGCAGCTCGGACCGGACGGCCGGGGAGCTGTTTTTT CASSSDRTAGELFF
TRBJ2-4 few TRBD1 TRBV12-3/TRBV12-4 TGTGCCAGCAGTTTAGCACAGGGGGCCGCCAAAAACATTCAGTACTTC CASSLAQGAAKNIQYF
TRBJ2-7 few TRBD2 TRBV20-1 TGCAGTGCTTCCCTCCGGGGTTCTAGCGGCGAGCAGTACTTC CSASLRGSSGEQYF
TRBJ2-7 many NA TRBV27 TGTGCCAGCAGTACCCGTATACCCCCCTACGAGCAGTACTTC CASSTRIPPYEQYF
TRBJ2-5 NA NA TRBV4-3 TGCGCCAGCAGCCAAGTTTATGGGACTTTACTAGAGACCCAGTACTTC CASSQVYGTLLETQYF
TRBJ2-7 few NA TRBV5-6 TGTGCCAGCAGCCTCGGGGAGACTACAAACTACGAGCAGTACTTC CASSLGETTNYEQYF
TRBJ2-7 few NA TRBV25-1 TGTGCCAGCAGCCCTGGGACTTTCCCCTACGAGCAGTACTTC CASSPGTFPYEQYF
TRBJ2-1 few NA TRBV15 TGTGCCACCAGCAGACCCTGGGGGAATGAGCAGTTCTTC CATSRPWGNEQFF
TRBJ2-1 many TRBD1 TRBV2 TGTGCCAGCCGCCCGGGACAGCCCGGTAATGAGCAGTTCTTC CASRPGQPGNEQFF
TRBJ2-7 NA TRBD2 TRBV13 TGTGCCAGCAGCTTAGCCTCCGGGACTAGGGGCTACGAGCAGTACTTC CASSLASGTRGYEQYF
TRBJ2-1 NA TRBD2 TRBV7-2 TGTGCCAGCAGCCTCCCTAGAGCTAGCGGGGTATACAATGAGCAGTTCTTC CASSLPRASGVYNEQFF
TRBJ1-1 NA TRBD1 TRBV11-2 TGTGCCAGCAGCATGGACAGGGGGACTGAAGCTTTCTTT CASSMDRGTEAFF
TRBJ2-5 few NA TRBV20-1 TGCAGTGCTAGTATCCCAGGACGAGAGACCCAGTACTTC CSASIPGRETQYF
TRBJ1-1 few NA TRBV25-1 TGTGCCACTGAAATGGGGAACACTGAAGCTTTCTTT CATEMGNTEAFF